This T cell receptor (beta chain) was identified during a study of blood T cell repertoires in COVID-19. Across the whole study: The study drew acute and convalescent COVID-19 samples from the United States, Italy and Spain. PBMCs, B-cell-depleted T cells, or T cells were the source of the cDNA or gDNA that made up the material.

Per the study methods: Reference gene primer amplification gave nucleated cell count estimates. Clones were read by immunoSEQ multiplex PCR, and TCRdb kept only the in-frame ones, dropping some. For V, J and clone size, that table is used; D and trimming come from the DNA. The sample has just under 90,000 clones, roughly 90% seen once. The CDR3 is 15 residues long. Losses at the gene ends were 6 bases for V and 4 bases for J; bases not matched to a gene: 5. Germline values: CDR1 MDHEN, CDR2 SYDVKM. The TCR sequence derives from a woman older than 75 with acute or convalescent COVID-19. The genes are TRBV28 and TRBJ1-5; 11 bases match TRBD1. The sequenced sample was peripheral blood. The DNA for the CDR3 is TGTGCCAGCAGGTGGACAGGGGGCGGGAATCAGCCCCAGCATTTT. It encodes CASRWTGGGNQPQHF.